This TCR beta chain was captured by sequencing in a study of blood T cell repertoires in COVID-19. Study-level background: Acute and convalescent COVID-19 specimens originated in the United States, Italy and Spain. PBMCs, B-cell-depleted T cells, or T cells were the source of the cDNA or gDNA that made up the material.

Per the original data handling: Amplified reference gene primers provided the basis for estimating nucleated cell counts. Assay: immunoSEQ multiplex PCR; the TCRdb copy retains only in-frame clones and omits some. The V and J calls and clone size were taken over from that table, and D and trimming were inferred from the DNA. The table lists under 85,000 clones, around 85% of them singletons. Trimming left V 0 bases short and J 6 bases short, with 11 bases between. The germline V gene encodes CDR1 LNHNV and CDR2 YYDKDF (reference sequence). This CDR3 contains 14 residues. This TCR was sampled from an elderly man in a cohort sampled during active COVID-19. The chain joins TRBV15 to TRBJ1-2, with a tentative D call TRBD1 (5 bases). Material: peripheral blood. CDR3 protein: CATSRDRGMNGYTF. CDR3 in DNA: TGTGCCACCAGCAGAGATCGGGGGATGAATGGCTACACCTTC.